This entry concerns a single T cell receptor (beta chain). Its specific antigen is unknown. Base quality data are lacking; no much larger clone is found one base away. Receptor libraries were prepared by PCR. Sequenced using a HiSeq X Ten. TCRdb reprocessing: public reads trimmed at Q25 with fastp, clones called with MiXCR, in-frame beta chains kept. Rows with one shared CDR3 protein collapse into an entry with the most common genes and DNA. The table for this sample lists about 19,000 distinct CDR3 sequences; 45% to 55% of them were counted only once. Roughly 20% of the sample goes to the ten largest clones. These data belong to a study of CD4 and CD8 cells across lung adenocarcinoma regions listed by TCRdb under 2018. In the study overall: Intratumor heterogeneity of the T cell receptor repertoire was examined by comparing tumor centers with tumor margins.

The donors were patients who had localized lung adenocarcinoma, which is a subtype of non-small cell lung cancer. The margins of localized lung adenocarcinomas were where the samples came from. For TCR repertoire analysis, CD4+ T cells from tumor tissue were profiled separately from CD8+ T cells. V ends up 4 bases short and J 4 bases short, with an unmatched junction base count of 8. The CDR3 has 15 amino acids, counting the end cysteine and phenylalanine. The DNA shown is the 45-base CDR3, in frame from base 1. From the germline V gene, CDR1 is SGDLS and CDR2 is YYNGEE. Material: CD4+ T cells from the margin of a lung tumor. The cell subset or site label here, explained by the study, means: tumor margin region. The sequence joins TRBV9 to TRBJ2-3; the junction holds 8 bases that match TRBD2. The receptor was isolated from a male donor with lung adenocarcinoma. The CD4 and CD8 labels of this study may be unreliable. The DNA sequence follows: TGTGCCAGCAGCTACAGCGGGAGTGAGCCAGATACGCAGTATTTT. This sequence encodes CASSYSGSEPDTQYF.